The clone carrying this T cell receptor (beta chain) appeared once. The antigen remains undetermined. One end of the junction does not line up with germline, which may come from a read error. Germline values: CDR1 SGHAT, CDR2 FQNNGV. CDR3 size: 16 residues. This sample stems from a study of tumor-infiltrating lymphocytes in primary liver carcinoma. Co-extraction yielded RNA and DNA from about 20-30 mg of unsorted bulk tissue. A constant-region primer primed TCR beta cDNA synthesis from 400 to 550 ng of total RNA. Slightly modified ARM-PCR served as the procedure for the TCR beta libraries. These libraries came from three rounds of nested multiplex PCR. TRBV1-TRBV30 forward primers paired with a C-beta reverse primer were used in the first two PCR rounds, which ran approximately 10 cycles each. In TCRdb, the multiplex PCR reads were re-called with MiXCR into one record per CDR3 protein. The sample has about 100,000 distinct CDR3 sequences; around 68% are singletons.

Overall study findings and caveats: Tumor-blood pairs (like tumor-adjacent pairs) overlapped less than tumor region pairs did.

The rearrangement joins TRBV11-2 to TRBJ2-1; D gene uncertain. The origin of this receptor is a man aged 35 to 55 with primary liver carcinoma and hepatitis B virus infection. Input material: tumor-adjacent normal liver tissue. The CDR3 spells CASSLILERYCNEQLF. CDR3 DNA: TGTGCCAGCAGCTTAATTCTAGAACGGTACTGCAATGAGCAGTTATTC.